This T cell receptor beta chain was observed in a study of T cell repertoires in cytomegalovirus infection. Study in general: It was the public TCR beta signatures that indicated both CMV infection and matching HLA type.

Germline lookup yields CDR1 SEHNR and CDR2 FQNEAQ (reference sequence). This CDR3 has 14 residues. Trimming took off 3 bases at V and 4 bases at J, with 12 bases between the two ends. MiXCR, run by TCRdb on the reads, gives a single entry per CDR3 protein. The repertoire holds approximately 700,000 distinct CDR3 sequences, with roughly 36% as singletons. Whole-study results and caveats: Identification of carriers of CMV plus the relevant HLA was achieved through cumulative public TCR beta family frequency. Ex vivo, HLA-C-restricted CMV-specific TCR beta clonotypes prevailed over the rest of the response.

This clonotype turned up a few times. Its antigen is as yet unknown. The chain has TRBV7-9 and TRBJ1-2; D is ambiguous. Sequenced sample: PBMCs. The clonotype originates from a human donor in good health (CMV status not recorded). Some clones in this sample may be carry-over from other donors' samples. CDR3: CASSFGSLGYGYTF. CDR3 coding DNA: TGTGCCAGCAGCTTTGGGAGCCTTGGCTATGGCTACACCTTC. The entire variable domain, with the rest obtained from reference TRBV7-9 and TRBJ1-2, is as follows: DTGVSQNPRHKITKRGQNVTFRCDPISEHNRLYWYRQTLGQGPEFLTYFQNEAQLEKSRLLSDRFSAERPKGSFSTLEIQRTEQGDSAMYLCASSFGSLGYGYTFGSGTRLTVV.